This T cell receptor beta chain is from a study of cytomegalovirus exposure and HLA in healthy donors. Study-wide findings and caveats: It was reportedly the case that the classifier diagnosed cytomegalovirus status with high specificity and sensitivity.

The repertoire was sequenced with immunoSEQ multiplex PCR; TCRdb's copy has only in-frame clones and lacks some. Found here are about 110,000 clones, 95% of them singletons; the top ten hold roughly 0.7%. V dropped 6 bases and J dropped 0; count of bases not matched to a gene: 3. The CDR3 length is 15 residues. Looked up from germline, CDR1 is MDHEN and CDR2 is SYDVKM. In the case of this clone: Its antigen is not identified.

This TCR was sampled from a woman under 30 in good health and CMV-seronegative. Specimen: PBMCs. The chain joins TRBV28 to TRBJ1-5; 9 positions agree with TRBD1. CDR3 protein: CASRGQGYSNQPQHF. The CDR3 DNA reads TGTGCCAGCAGGGGACAGGGATATAGCAATCAGCCCCAGCATTTT.